This T cell receptor beta chain was identified during a study of response to subunit inactivated influenza vaccine. Study results and limitations: There was a suggestion from the authors that each seasonal influenza vaccination recruits few new T cells.

This clonotype was counted only a few times. What it recognizes is unknown. TCRdb ran MiXCR on the RT-PCR reads and lists one entry per CDR3 protein. The sample includes hundreds of thousands of distinct CDR3 sequences, about 14% of them seen just once. CDR3 length equals 14 residues. Germline V gives CDR1 SEHNR, CDR2 FQNEAQ (reference sequence). V shed 5 bases and J shed 6 bases, with 15 bases lying between them. The sequence was collected from a man between 45 and 60 years old who received an inactivated influenza vaccine. The J gene is TRBJ2-3, the V gene TRBV7-9; TRBD2 might be the D (6 bases). Specimen: PBMCs from blood, collected 14 to 15 days before vaccination. Here the CDR3 DNA reads TGTGCCAGCAGCACCTCGGAGGGCCTGGATACGCAGTATTTT. Its translation is CASSTSEGLDTQYF.